This T cell receptor beta chain was profiled in a study of glioma-infiltrating T cells. Germline loops: CDR1 SNHLY, CDR2 FYNNEI. The V and J ends lost 11 bases and 1 base respectively, with 16 bases between them. The CDR3 has 14 residues. Amplification of TCR alpha and beta CDR3 regions from RNA used iRepertoire nested multiplex PCR. For one-step reverse transcription and amplification, about 90-400 ng of tissue mRNA or PBMC total RNA was used. Via MiXCR, TCRdb re-called the multiplex PCR reads, giving one row per CDR3 protein. The sample carries some 16,000 distinct CDR3 sequences, 55% to 75% recorded once.

The chain links TRBV2 to TRBJ2-3; no reliable D call. The origin of this receptor is a human donor with low-grade glioma or glioblastoma, undergoing nonglioma brain surgery, or in good health (not recorded which). Sequenced: glioma tissue, nonneoplastic brain tissue, or PBMCs (not recorded which). The CDR3 here is CALLGGGRTDTQYF. In nucleotides, the CDR3 is TGTGCCCTTCTAGGCGGTGGACGCACAGATACGCAGTATTTT.